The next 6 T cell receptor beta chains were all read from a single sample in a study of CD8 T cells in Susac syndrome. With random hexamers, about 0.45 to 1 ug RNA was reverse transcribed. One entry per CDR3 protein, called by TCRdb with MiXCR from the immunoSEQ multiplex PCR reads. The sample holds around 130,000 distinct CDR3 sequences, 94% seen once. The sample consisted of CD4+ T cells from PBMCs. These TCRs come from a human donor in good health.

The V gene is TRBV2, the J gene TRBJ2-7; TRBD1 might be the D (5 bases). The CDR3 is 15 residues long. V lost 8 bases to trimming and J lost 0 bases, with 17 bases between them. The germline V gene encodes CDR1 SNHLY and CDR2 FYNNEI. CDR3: CASRLGSGPSYEQYF. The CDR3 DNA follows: TGTGCCAGCCGCCTCGGATCAGGGCCCTCCTACGAGCAGTACTTC.

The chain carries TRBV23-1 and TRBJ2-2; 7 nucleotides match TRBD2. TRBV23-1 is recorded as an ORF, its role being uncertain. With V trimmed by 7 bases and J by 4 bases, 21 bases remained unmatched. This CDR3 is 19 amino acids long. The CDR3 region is CASTVNIGLGTTITGELFF. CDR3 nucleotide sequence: TGCGCCAGCACTGTCAATATCGGACTTGGGACTACAATCACCGGGGAGCTGTTTTTT.

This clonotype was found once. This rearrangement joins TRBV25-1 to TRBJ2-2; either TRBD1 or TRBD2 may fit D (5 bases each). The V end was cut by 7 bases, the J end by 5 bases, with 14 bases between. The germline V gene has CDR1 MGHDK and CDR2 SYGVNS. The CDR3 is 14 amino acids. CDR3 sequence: CASTRDLGTGELFF. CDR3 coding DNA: TGTGCCAGCACTCGGGACCTCGGGACCGGGGAGCTGTTTTTT.

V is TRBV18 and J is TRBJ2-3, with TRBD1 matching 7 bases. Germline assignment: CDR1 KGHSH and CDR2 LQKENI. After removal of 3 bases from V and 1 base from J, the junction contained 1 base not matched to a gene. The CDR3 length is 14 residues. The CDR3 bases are TGTGCCAGCTCACCTGGACAGGGCACAGATACGCAGTATTTT. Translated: CASSPGQGTDTQYF.

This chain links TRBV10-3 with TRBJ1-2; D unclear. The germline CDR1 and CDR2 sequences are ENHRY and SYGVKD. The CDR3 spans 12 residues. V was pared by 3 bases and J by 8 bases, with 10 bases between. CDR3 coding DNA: TGTGCCATCAGTGAAGAATTGGCAGGCTACACCTTC. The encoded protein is CAISEELAGYTF.

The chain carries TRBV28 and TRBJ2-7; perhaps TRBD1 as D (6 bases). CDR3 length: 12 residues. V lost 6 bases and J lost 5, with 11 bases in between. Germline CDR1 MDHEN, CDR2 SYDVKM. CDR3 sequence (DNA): TGTGCCAGCAGCACCAGGGGAGACGAGCAGTACTTC. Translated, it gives CASSTRGDEQYF.